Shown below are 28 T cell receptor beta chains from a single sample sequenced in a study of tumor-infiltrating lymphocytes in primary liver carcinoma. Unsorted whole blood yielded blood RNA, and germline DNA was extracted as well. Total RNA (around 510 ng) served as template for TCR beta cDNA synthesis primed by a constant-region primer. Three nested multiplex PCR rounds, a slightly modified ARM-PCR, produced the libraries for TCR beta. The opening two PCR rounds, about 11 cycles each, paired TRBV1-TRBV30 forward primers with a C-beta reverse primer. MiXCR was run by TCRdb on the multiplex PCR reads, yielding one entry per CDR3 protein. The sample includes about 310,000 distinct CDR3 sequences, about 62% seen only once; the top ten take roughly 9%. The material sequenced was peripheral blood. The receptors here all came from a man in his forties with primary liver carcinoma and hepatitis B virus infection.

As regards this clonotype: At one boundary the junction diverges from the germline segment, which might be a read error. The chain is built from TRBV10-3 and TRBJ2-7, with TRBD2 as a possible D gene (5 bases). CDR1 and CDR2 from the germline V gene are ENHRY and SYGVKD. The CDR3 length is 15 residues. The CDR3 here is CGISEVPSLAYEQYF. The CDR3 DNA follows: TGTGGCATCAGTGAGGTCCCTAGCTTGGCCTACGAACAGTACTTC.

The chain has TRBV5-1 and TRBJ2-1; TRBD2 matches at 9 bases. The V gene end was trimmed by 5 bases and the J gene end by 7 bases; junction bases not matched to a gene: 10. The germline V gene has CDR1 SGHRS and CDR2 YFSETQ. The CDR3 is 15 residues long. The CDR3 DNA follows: TGCGCCAGCAGACTGACAGCGGGAGGAGCAAATGAGCAGTTCTTC. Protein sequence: CASRLTAGGANEQFF.

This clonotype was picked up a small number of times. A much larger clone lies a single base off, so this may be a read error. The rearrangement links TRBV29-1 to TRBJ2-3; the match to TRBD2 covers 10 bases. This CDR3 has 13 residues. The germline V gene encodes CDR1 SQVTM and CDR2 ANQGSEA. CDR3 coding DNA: TGCATCGTCGAACTAGCGGGGACGTATACGCAGTATTTT. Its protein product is CIVELAGTYTQYF.

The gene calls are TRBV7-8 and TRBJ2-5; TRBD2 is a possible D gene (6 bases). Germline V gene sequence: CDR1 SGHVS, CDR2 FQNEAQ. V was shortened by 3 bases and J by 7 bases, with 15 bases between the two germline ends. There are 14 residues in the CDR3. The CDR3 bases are TGTGCCAGCAGCTTGGGGGAGGCACCAGTGACCCAGTACTTC. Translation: CASSLGEAPVTQYF.

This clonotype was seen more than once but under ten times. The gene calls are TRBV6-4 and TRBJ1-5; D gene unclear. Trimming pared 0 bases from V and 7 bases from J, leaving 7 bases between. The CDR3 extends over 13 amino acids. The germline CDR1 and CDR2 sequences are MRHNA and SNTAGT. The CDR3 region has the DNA TGTGCCAGCAGTGACTCTTACGGCCAGCCCCAGCATTTT. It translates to CASSDSYGQPQHF.

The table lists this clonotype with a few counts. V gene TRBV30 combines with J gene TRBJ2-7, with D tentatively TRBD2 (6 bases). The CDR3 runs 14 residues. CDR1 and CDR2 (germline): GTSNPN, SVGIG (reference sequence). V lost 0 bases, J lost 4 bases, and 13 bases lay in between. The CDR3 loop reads CAWSVGGIIYEQYF. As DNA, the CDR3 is TGTGCCTGGAGTGTCGGCGGGATCATATACGAGCAGTACTTC.

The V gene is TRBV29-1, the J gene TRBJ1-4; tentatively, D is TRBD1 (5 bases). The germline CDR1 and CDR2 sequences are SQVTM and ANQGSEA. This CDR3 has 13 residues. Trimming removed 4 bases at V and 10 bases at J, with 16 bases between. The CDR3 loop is CSVVDTTLGKLFF. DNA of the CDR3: TGCAGCGTTGTGGACACTACCCTGGGAAAACTGTTTTTT.

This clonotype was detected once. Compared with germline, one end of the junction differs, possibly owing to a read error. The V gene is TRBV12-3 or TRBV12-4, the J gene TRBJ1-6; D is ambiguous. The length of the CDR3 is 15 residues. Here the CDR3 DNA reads TGTGCCAGCAGGCTCGGGCGGATGGGTAATTCACCCCTCCACTTC. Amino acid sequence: CASRLGRMGNSPLHF.

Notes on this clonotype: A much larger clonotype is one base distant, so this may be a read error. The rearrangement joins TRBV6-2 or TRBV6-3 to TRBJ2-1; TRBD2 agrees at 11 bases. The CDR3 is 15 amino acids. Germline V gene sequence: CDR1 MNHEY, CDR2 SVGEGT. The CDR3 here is CASSRLLAGVNEHFF. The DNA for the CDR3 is TGTGCCAGCAGCCGCTTACTAGCGGGGGTCAATGAGCACTTCTTC.

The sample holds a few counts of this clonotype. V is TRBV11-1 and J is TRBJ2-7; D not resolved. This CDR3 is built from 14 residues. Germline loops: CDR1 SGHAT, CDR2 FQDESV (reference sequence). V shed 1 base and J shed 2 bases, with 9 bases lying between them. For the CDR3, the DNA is TGTGCCAGCAGCTTAGTTGGTCAGACCTACGAGCAGTACTTC. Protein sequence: CASSLVGQTYEQYF.

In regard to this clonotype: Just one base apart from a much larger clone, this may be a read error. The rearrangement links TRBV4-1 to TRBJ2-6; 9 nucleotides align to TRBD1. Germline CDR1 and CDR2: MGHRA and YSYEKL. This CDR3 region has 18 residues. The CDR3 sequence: CASSQPGQGIPGANVLAF. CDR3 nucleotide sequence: TGCGCCAGCAGCCAACCGGGACAGGGTATTCCTGGGGCCAACGTCCTGGCTTTC.

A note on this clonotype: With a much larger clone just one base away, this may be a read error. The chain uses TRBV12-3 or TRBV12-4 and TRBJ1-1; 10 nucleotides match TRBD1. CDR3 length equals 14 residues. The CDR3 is CTSNQRDRGPEAFF. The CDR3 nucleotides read TGTACCAGCAACCAACGGGACAGGGGACCTGAAGCTTTCTTT.

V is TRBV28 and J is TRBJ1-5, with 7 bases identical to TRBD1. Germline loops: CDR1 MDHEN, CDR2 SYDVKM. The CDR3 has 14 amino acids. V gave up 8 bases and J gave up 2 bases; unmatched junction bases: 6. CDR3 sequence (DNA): TGTGCCAGCTCCGTAGACAGGGGCAATCAGCCCCAGCATTTT. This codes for CASSVDRGNQPQHF.

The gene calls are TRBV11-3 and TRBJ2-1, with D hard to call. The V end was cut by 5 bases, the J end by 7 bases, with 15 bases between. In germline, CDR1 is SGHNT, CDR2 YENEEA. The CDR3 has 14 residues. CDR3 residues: CASSLFVEDNEQFF. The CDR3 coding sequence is TGTGCCAGCAGCCTCTTCGTAGAGGATAATGAGCAGTTCTTC.

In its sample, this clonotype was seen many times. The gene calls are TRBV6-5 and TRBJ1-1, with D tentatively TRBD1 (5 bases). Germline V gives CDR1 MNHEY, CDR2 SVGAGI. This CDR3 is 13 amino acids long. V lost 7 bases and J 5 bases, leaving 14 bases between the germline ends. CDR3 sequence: CASNLGLGTEAFF. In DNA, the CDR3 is TGTGCCAGCAATTTGGGGCTTGGAACTGAAGCTTTCTTT.

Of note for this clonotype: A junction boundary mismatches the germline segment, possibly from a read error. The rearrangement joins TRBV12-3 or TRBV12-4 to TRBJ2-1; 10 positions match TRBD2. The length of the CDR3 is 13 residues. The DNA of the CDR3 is TGTGCCAGCAGTTTAAGGCTAGCGGGAGTCTTTATCTTC. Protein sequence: CASSLRLAGVFIF.

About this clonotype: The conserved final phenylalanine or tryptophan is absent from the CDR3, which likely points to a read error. In DNA form, the CDR3 reads TGCAGCGTTGGGACTAGCGGCTTTGAGCAGTTCATC. It encodes CSVGTSGFEQFI. The gene calls are TRBV29-1 and TRBJ2-1; 10 bases agree with TRBD2. The V and J ends lost 4 bases and 9 bases, in that order; junction bases with no gene match: 3. The germline V gene encodes CDR1 SQVTM and CDR2 ANQGSEA. This CDR3 spans 12 amino acids.

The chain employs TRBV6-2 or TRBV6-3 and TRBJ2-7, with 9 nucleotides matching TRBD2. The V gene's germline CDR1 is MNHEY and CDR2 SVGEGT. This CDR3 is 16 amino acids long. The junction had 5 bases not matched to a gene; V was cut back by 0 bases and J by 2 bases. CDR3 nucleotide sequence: TGTGCCAGCAGTTACTCGATTGCTAGCGGGACCTACGAGCAGTACTTC. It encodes CASSYSIASGTYEQYF.

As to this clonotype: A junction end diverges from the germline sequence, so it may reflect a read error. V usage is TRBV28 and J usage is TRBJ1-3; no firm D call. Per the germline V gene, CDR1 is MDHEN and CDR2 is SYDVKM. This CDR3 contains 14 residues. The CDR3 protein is CASSPRISGDTIYF. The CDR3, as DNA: TGTGCCAGCAGTCCCAGGATCTCTGGAGACACCATATATTTT.

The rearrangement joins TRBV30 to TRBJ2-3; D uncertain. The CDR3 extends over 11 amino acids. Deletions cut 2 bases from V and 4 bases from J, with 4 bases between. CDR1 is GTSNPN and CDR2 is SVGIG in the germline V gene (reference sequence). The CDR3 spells CAWSQADTQYF. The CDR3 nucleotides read TGTGCCTGGAGTCAGGCAGATACGCAGTATTTT.

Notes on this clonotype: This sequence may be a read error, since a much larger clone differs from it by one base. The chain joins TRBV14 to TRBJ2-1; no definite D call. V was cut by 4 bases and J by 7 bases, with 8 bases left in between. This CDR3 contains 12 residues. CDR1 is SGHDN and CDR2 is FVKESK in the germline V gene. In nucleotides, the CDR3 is TGTGCCAGCAGCCGCTCCAGGAATGAGCAGTTCTTC. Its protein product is CASSRSRNEQFF.

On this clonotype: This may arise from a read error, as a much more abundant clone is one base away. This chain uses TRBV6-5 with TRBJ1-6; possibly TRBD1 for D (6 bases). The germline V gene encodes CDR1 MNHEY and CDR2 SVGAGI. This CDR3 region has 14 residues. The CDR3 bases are TGTGCCAGGAGTTTAGGGGGCTATAATTCACCCCTCCACTTT. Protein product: CARSLGGYNSPLHF.

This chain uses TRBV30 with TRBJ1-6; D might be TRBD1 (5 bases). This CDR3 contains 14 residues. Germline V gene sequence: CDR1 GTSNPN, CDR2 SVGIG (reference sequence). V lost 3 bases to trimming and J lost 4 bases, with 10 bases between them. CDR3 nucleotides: TGTGCCTGGAGGCCGACAGTATATAATTCACCCCTCCACTTT. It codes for CAWRPTVYNSPLHF.

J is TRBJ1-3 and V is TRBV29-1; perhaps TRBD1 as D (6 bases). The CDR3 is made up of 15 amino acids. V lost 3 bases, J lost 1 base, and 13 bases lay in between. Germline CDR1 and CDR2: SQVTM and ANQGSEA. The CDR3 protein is CSVEGRGASGNTIYF. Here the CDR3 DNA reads TGCAGCGTTGAGGGACGGGGGGCTTCTGGAAACACCATATATTTT.

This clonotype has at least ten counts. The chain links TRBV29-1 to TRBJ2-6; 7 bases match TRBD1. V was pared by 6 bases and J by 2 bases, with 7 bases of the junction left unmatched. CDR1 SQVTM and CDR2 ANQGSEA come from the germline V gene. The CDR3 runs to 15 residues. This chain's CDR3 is CSVQSQGAGANVLTF. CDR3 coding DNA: TGCAGCGTCCAATCGCAGGGGGCTGGGGCCAACGTCCTGACTTTC.

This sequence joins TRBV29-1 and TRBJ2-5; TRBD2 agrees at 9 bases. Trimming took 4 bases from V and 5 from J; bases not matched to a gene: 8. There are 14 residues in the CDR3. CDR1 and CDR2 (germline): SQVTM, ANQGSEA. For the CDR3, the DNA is TGCAGCGTTGTGTTGCGGGAGGGCCCTGAGACCCAGTACTTC. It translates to CSVVLREGPETQYF.

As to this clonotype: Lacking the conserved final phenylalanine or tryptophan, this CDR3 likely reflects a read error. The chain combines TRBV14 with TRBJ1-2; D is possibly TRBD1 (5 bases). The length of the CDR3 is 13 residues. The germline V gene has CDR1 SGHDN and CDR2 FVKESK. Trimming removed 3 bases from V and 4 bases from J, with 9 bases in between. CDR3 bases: TGTGCCAGCAGCCAGGGGACCTTCTATGGCTACACCATC. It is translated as CASSQGTFYGYTI.

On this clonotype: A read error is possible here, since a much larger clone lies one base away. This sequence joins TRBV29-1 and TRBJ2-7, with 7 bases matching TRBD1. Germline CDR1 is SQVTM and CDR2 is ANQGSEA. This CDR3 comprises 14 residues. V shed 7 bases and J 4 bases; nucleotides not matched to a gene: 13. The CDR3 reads CSALGTVITYEQYF. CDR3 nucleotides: TGCAGCGCCCTGGGGACAGTTATAACGTACGAGCAGTACTTC.